Shown below are 8 T cell receptor beta chains from a single sample sequenced in a study of blood T cell repertoires in COVID-19. Profiled with immunoSEQ multiplex PCR; TCRdb holds only in-frame clones, not every one. The table shows approximately 300,000 clones, with around 88% occurring only once. The specimen sequenced was peripheral blood. The receptors derive from a woman between 50 and 59 years old with acute or convalescent COVID-19.

J is TRBJ2-1 and V is TRBV7-2, with D uncertain. V lost 5 bases and J 0 bases, leaving 14 bases between the germline ends. Germline V gives CDR1 SGHTA, CDR2 FQGNSA. There are 16 residues in the CDR3. The CDR3 region has the DNA TGTGCCAGCAGCCAACCTCCAGGCTTCTCCTACAATGAGCAGTTCTTC. Its translation is CASSQPPGFSYNEQFF.

This chain joins TRBV25-1 and TRBJ1-1; D not resolved. CDR1 and CDR2 from the germline V gene are MGHDK and SYGVNS. The ends were cut back, 6 bases at V and 6 bases at J, with 8 bases in the middle. The CDR3 runs 11 residues. This CDR3 reads CASSGRAEAFF. The CDR3 region has the DNA TGTGCCAGCAGCGGGAGGGCTGAAGCTTTCTTT.

J is TRBJ2-2 and V is TRBV7-8; 11 bases map to TRBD1. The CDR3 extends over 17 amino acids. After removal of 5 bases from V and 6 bases from J, the junction contained 11 bases not matched to a gene. Germline CDR1 and CDR2: SGHVS and FQNEAQ. The CDR3 nucleotides read TGTGCCAGCAGCCCTGGGACAGGGGGGAATTTAGCCGGGGAGCTGTTTTTT. Its translation is CASSPGTGGNLAGELFF.

The chain couples TRBV2 to TRBJ2-7; 7 positions agree with TRBD2. CDR1 is SNHLY, CDR2 FYNNEI, per germline. The trim removed 6 bases at V and 1 base at J, leaving 6 bases unmatched. CDR3 length equals 14 residues. CDR3 DNA: TGTGCCAGCAGCCTCACGGGGGGATCCTACGAGCAGTACGTC. It encodes CASSLTGGSYEQYV.

This clone was seen more than once but under ten times. The chain joins TRBV7-9 to TRBJ1-2; 11 nucleotides align to TRBD1. CDR3 length: 16 residues. Germline V lookup: CDR1 SEHNR, CDR2 FQNEAQ (reference sequence). The ends lost 5 bases at V and 8 bases at J; junction bases unmatched: 13. The CDR3 bases are TGTGCCAGCAGCCCCGGGACAGGGGGTATCATGAAAGGCTACACCTTC. This codes for CASSPGTGGIMKGYTF.

The V and J genes are TRBV9 and TRBJ2-7, with 8 bases lining up with TRBD2. Germline CDR1 SGDLS, CDR2 YYNGEE. The CDR3 spans 14 residues. Germline trimming cut 5 bases from V and 5 bases from J; bases unmatched to any gene: 9. The CDR3 region is CASSLAGSLDEQYF. The DNA for the CDR3 is TGTGCCAGCAGTTTAGCGGGGAGCCTCGACGAGCAGTACTTC.

The chain recombines TRBV27 with TRBJ2-2; tentatively, D is TRBD2 (6 bases). Trimming cost V 6 bases and J 4 bases, with 9 bases left between them. The CDR3 runs to 13 residues. The germline gives CDR1 MNHEY, CDR2 SMNVEV (reference sequence). Here the CDR3 DNA reads TGTGCCAGCAGCGTCGGGGGCACCGGGGAGCTGTTTTTT. Its protein product is CASSVGGTGELFF.

The chain combines TRBV5-6 with TRBJ2-3, with TRBD2 as a possible D gene (6 bases). CDR1 is SGHDT and CDR2 is YYEEEE in the germline V gene. Trimming pared 2 bases from V and 4 bases from J, leaving 11 bases between. This CDR3 spans 14 amino acids. The CDR3 sequence is CASSFRGGADTQYF. The CDR3 DNA reads TGTGCCAGCAGCTTCCGGGGAGGAGCAGATACGCAGTATTTT.